These T cell receptor beta chains were read from a single sample in a study. The data were produced by immunoSEQ multiplex PCR, yet TCRdb's version contains in-frame clones alone and is incomplete. Of under 65,000 clones in the sample, 85% to 95% were seen once. The sample taken for sequencing was PBMCs. All receptors derive from a man between 40 and 49 years old with rheumatoid arthritis. Each CDR3 is given with its conserved first and last residue. Fields, in order: J gene, D gene, clone size, V gene, CDR3 protein, CDR3 DNA. D genes are given only for firm matches. Rows give clone size only sometimes, using once, few, many, or a class for an expanded clone.

>TRBJ2-1|-|-|TRBV7-3
CASSLQGYNEQFF
TGTGCCAGCAGCTTACAGGGTTACAATGAGCAGTTCTTC
>TRBJ1-4|TRBD1|-|TRBV5-1
CASSRTGGREKLFF
TGCGCCAGCAGCCGGACAGGGGGCAGAGAAAAACTGTTTTTT
>TRBJ2-7|TRBD1|few|TRBV5-5
CASRQDRGSGQYF
TGTGCCAGCCGACAGGACAGGGGTTCCGGGCAGTACTTC
>TRBJ2-2|-|-|TRBV14
CASSQDYLPTLTGELFF
TGTGCCAGCAGCCAAGACTACCTACCGACACTGACCGGGGAGCTGTTTTTT
>TRBJ2-6|-|-|TRBV9
CASSPLGPRIGANVLTF
TGTGCCAGCAGCCCCCTTGGACCCCGGATTGGGGCCAACGTCCTGACTTTC
>TRBJ1-1|-|-|TRBV5-1
CASSPGEEGGIF
TGCGCCAGCAGCCCGGGGGAGGAAGGGGGAATCTTT
>TRBJ2-1|-|-|TRBV30
CACRVGPGYNEQFF
TGTGCCTGTCGTGTAGGACCAGGCTACAATGAGCAGTTCTTC
>TRBJ2-2|TRBD1|-|TRBV18
CASSSDRSTGELFF
TGTGCCAGCTCATCGGACAGGAGCACCGGGGAGCTGTTTTTT
>TRBJ1-2|-|-|TRBV6-5
CASSYSRGAKDGYTF
TGTGCCAGCAGTTACTCTCGGGGGGCTAAGGATGGCTACACCTTC
>TRBJ2-1|TRBD2|-|TRBV29-1
CSGLGLAGGQNYNEQFF
TGCAGCGGGCTGGGACTAGCGGGGGGCCAAAACTACAATGAGCAGTTCTTC
>TRBJ2-1|TRBD2|-|TRBV11-1
CASSSRGLFQFF
TGTGCCAGCAGCTCTCGGGGACTATTCCAGTTCTTC
>TRBJ2-1|TRBD1|-|TRBV6-4
CASSEGTGGYNEQFF
TGTGCCAGCAGTGAGGGGACAGGGGGCTACAATGAGCAGTTCTTC
>TRBJ1-1|TRBD1|-|TRBV6-6
CASSEQGAHVGTEAFF
TGTGCCAGCAGCGAACAGGGGGCCCATGTGGGCACTGAAGCTTTCTTT
>TRBJ2-1|-|-|TRBV24-1
CATSDSFLRGQLF
TGTGCCACCAGTGATTCCTTTTTACGGGGACAACTCTTC
>TRBJ1-1|TRBD1|-|TRBV5-1
CASRSTGGFTEAFF
TGCGCCAGCAGATCTACAGGGGGCTTCACTGAAGCTTTCTTT
>TRBJ1-2|TRBD1|-|TRBV2
CASSERQGAFYGYTF
TGTGCCAGCAGTGAAAGGCAGGGGGCCTTCTATGGCTACACCTTC
>TRBJ2-5|-|-|TRBV7-9
CASSFQETQYF
TGTGCCAGCAGCTTCCAAGAGACCCAGTACTTC
>TRBJ1-3|-|-|TRBV28
CASRLDVRNTIYF
TGTGCCAGCAGACTTGACGTTAGAAACACCATATATTTT
>TRBJ1-6|-|-|TRBV19
CASSGRRDDNSPLHF
TGTGCCAGTAGTGGTCGACGGGACGATAATTCACCCCTCCACTTT
>TRBJ1-1|-|-|TRBV5-6
CASSLGVTLNTEAFF
TGTGCCAGCAGCTTGGGGGTTACGTTGAACACTGAAGCTTTCTTT
>TRBJ1-6|-|-|TRBV3-1/TRBV3-2
CASSAHGPRNSPLHF
TGTGCCAGCAGCGCCCACGGGCCCCGCAATTCACCCCTCCACTTT
>TRBJ1-2|TRBD1|-|TRBV9
CASSVATGVYGYTF
TGTGCCAGCAGCGTAGCTACAGGGGTCTATGGCTACACCTTC